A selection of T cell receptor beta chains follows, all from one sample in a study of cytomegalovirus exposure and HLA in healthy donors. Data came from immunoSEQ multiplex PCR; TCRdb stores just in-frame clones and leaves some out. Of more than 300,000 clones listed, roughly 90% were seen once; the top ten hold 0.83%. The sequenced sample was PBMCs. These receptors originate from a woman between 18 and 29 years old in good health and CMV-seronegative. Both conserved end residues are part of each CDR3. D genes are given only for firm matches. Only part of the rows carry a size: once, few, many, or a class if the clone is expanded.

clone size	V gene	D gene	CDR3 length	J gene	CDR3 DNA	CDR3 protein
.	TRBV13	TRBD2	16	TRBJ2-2	TGTGCCAGCAGCTTAGGCGGGACTAGCGTCACCGGGGAGCTGTTTTTT	CASSLGGTSVTGELFF
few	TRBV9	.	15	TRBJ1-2	TGTGCCAGCAGCGTAGATGGTATGGAGGGGAGTGGCTACACCTTC	CASSVDGMEGSGYTF
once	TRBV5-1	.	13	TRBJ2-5	TGCGCCAGCAGCTTGGTAGGCGGGGAGACCCAGTACTTC	CASSLVGGETQYF
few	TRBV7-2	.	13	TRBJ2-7	TGTGCCAGCAGCTATGGACTTAGCGGTGAGCAGTACTTC	CASSYGLSGEQYF
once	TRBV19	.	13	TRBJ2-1	TGTGCCAGTAGTATTTTTGGAGTCGGTGAGCAGTTCTTC	CASSIFGVGEQFF
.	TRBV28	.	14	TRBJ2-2	TGTGCCAGCAGGGGGAGTAGTATCACCGGGGAGCTGTTTTTT	CASRGSSITGELFF
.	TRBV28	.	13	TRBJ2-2	TGTGCCAGCAGCCCCGGACTATCCGGGGAGCTGTTTTTT	CASSPGLSGELFF
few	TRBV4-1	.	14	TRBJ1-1	TGCGCCAGCAGCCAAAGCCCTATGAACACTGAAGCTTTCTTT	CASSQSPMNTEAFF
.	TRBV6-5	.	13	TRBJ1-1	TGTGCCAGCAAGGCAGGGAGGGTCACTGAAGCTTTCTTT	CASKAGRVTEAFF
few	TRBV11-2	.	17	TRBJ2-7	TGTGCCAGCAGCCACCTCCGCGGAAGGTTGTCGTCCTACGAGCAGTACTTC	CASSHLRGRLSSYEQYF
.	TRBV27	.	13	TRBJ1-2	TGTGCCAGCAGCCGAGGGGGGGCTCGAGGCTACACCTTC	CASSRGGARGYTF
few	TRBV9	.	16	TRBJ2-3	TGTGCCAGCAGCGTAGATGTTCAGGGGAGCACAGATACGCAGTATTTT	CASSVDVQGSTDTQYF
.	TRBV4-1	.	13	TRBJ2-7	TGCGCCAGCAGCCAAGATCCGCGCTACGAGCAGTACTTC	CASSQDPRYEQYF
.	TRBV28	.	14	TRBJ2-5	TGTGCCAGCAGTGCCGGGGGGCGCGGAGAGACCCAGTACTTC	CASSAGGRGETQYF
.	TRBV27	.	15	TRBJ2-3	TGTGCCAGCAGTTCGCGACAGCTCCTCACAGATACGCAGTATTTT	CASSSRQLLTDTQYF
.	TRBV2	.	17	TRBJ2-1	TGTGCCAGCAGTGCCCCTGGAGCGGGCGGCTCCTACAATGAGCAGTTCTTC	CASSAPGAGGSYNEQFF
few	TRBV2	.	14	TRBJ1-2	TGTGCCAGTCGTCGGCCGCCGGGAGACTATGGCTACACCTTC	CASRRPPGDYGYTF
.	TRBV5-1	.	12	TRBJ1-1	TGCGCCAGCAGTCCCGAGGGCGCTGAAGCTTTCTTT	CASSPEGAEAFF
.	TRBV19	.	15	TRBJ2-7	TGTGCCAGTAGTATTGAGGTGGCGGGGCCCTACGAGCAGTACTTC	CASSIEVAGPYEQYF
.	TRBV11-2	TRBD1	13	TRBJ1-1	TGTGCCAGCAGCATCCGGACAGGGACTGAAGCTTTCTTT	CASSIRTGTEAFF
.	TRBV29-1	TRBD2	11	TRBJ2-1	TGCAGCGTAGCGGGAATAGGTGAGCAGTTCTTC	CSVAGIGEQFF
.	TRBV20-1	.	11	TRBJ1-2	TGCAGTGCCAGCAGGGTAAATGGCTACACCTTC	CSASRVNGYTF
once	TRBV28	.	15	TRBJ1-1	TGTGCCAGCAGAACTTCCGACAGGTCGAACACTGAAGCTTTCTTT	CASRTSDRSNTEAFF
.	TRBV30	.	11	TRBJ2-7	TGTGCTCGGGGGGCCCCCTACGAGCAGTACTTC	CARGAPYEQYF
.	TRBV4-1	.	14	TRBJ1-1	TGCGCCAGCAGCCATGCTATCGCGAACACTGAAGCTTTCTTT	CASSHAIANTEAFF
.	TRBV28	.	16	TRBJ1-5	TGTGCCAGCAGGCCCACGGGTTGGGGCCTCAATCAGCCCCAGCATTTT	CASRPTGWGLNQPQHF
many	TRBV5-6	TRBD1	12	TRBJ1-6	TGTGCCAGCAGCTGGGGACAGGGTCCCCTCCACTTT	CASSWGQGPLHF
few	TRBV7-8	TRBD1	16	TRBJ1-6	TGTGCCAGCAGCTTAATCGGGACAGGGGGAAATTCACCCCTCCACTTT	CASSLIGTGGNSPLHF
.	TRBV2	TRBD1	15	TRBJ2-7	TGTGCCAGCAGTCGTCCTGACAGGGGATCCTACGAGCAGTACTTC	CASSRPDRGSYEQYF
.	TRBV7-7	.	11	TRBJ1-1	TGTGCCACCACTGACGGGACAGAAGCTTTCTTT	CATTDGTEAFF
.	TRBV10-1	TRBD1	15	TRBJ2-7	TGCGCCAGCAGTGAGTCGGGGACAGTTATCTACGAGCAGTACTTC	CASSESGTVIYEQYF
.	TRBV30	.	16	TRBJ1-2	TGTGCCTGGAGTAACAACTTTCAGGGGTTTATGGGGGGCTACACCTTC	CAWSNNFQGFMGGYTF
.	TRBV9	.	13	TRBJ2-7	TGTGCCAGCAGCGGAGGGACAGAAGGGACTGAGTACTTC	CASSGGTEGTEYF
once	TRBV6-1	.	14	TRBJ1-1	TGTGCCAGCAGTGAAGGAGTCAGGCTGGCTGAAGCTTTCTTT	CASSEGVRLAEAFF
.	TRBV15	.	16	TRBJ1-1	TGTGCCACCAGCAGAGGGGGTTCGGGGGAGTCGGCTGAAGCTTTCTTT	CATSRGGSGESAEAFF
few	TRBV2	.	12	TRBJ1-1	TGTGCCAGCAGTGAAATCTACACTGAAGCTTTCTTT	CASSEIYTEAFF
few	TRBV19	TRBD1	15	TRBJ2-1	TGTGCCAGTAGTATTAGGGACAGGGAAGGGAATGAGCAGTTCTTC	CASSIRDREGNEQFF
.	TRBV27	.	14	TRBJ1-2	TGTGCCAGCACCAACGTGGGGGGTAACTATGGCTACACCTTC	CASTNVGGNYGYTF
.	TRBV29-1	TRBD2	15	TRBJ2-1	TGCAGCGTTGAGTCTAGCGGGAGGGGAGGCAATGAGCAGTTCTTC	CSVESSGRGGNEQFF
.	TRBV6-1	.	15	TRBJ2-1	TGTGCCAGCAGTGCCCTGCGGGGCTCCTACAATGAGCAGTTCTTC	CASSALRGSYNEQFF
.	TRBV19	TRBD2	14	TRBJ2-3	TGTGCCAGTATGCCCGTAGCGGGAGGAAATACGCAGTATTTT	CASMPVAGGNTQYF
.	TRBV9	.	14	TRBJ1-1	TGTGCCAGCAGCGCCAAGACAGGGAACACTGAAGCTTTCTTT	CASSAKTGNTEAFF
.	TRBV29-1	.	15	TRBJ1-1	TGCAGCGTTGAAGAGCAGGGAGGGTGGAGCACTGAAGCTTTCTTT	CSVEEQGGWSTEAFF
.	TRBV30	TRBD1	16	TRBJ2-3	TGTGCCTGGAGTACCGGGACAGGGACTTTCACAGATACGCAGTATTTT	CAWSTGTGTFTDTQYF
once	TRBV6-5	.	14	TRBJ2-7	TGTGCCAGCAGTTACGGTTTAGGGCGGGTCGAGCAGTACTTC	CASSYGLGRVEQYF